The present entry profiles one T cell receptor beta chain with its context. Donors were administered nivolumab, ipilimumab, aspirin and low-dose cyclophosphamide, together with low-dose radiotherapy. Eligible patients bore advanced solid tumors devoid of tumor-infiltrating lymphocytes. Alpha and beta chains were covered, as first-strand cDNA relied on TRAV- and TRBV-specific primers. TCRs underwent roughly 19 PCR cycles of amplification with a constant-region primer and V-primer adapter. With in vitro transcription, the isolated mRNA was amplified. MiXCR, applied by TCRdb to the reads, yields one record per CDR3 protein. The data show about 9,800 distinct CDR3 sequences, 40% to 50% seen once. The germline V gene encodes CDR1 SGHTA and CDR2 FQGTGA. The CDR3 contains 13 residues. Trimming removed 3 bases from V and 8 bases from J, with 13 bases in between. The source of the sample is a study of low-dose radiotherapy and immunotherapy resistance in tumors.

This sequence originates from a human donor with advanced metastatic prostate, ovarian, gallbladder or colorectal cancer (not recorded which). This table probably holds off-target reads from a library built for another chain. The chain couples TRBV7-3 to TRBJ1-2; TRBD1 might be the D (6 bases). CDR3 in amino acids: CASSFGPGEGYTF. In DNA form, the CDR3 reads TGTGCCAGCAGCTTCGGCCCAGGGGAGGGCTACACCTTC.